This TCR beta chain was captured by sequencing in a study of neoadjuvant anti-PD-1 for oral cavity cancer. The CDR3 spans 14 residues. CDR1 and CDR2 from the germline V gene are MGHRA and YSYEKL. V was clipped by 0 bases and J by 4 bases, with 7 bases between them. Data came from immunoSEQ multiplex PCR; TCRdb stores just in-frame clones and leaves some out. There are about 14,000 clones in the sample; about 63% occur only once, and 2.4% lies in the top ten. The chain links TRBV4-1 to TRBJ1-3; D is uncertain. The specimen was PBMCs, collected before nivolumab (anti-PD-1) treatment. This clonotype was obtained from a person aged 40 to 85 with oral cavity squamous cell carcinoma. CDR3 sequence (DNA): TGCGCCAGCAGCCAAGATCCGGTCGGAAACACCATATATTTT. Translated: CASSQDPVGNTIYF.